The 23 T cell receptor beta chains given below trace back to one sample, sequenced in a study of T cell repertoires in cytomegalovirus infection. MiXCR was run by TCRdb on the reads, yielding one entry per CDR3 protein. Among 510,000 or so distinct CDR3 sequences listed, roughly 29% were seen once. Sequencing was performed on PBMCs. These receptors all come from a human donor in good health (CMV status not recorded). Some clones in this sample may be carry-over from other donors' samples.

This clonotype was seen at least ten times. The chain recombines TRBV12-3 or TRBV12-4 with TRBJ1-4; D remains unclear. This CDR3 is 13 amino acids long. V dropped 6 bases and J dropped 7 bases, with 12 bases sitting between them. The CDR3 DNA sequence: TGTGCCAGCAGGACACTAGGAAGTGAAAAACTGTTTTTT. Its translation is CASRTLGSEKLFF.

This clonotype was counted only a few times. Here the CDR3 reads CASSSSGLSGSPLHF. Written as DNA, the CDR3 is TGTGCCAGCAGCTCCTCAGGGTTATCTGGTTCACCCCTCCACTTT. V gene TRBV7-3 combines with J gene TRBJ1-6, with D possibly being TRBD1 (5 bases). CDR3 size: 15 residues. Looked up from germline, CDR1 is SGHTA and CDR2 is FQGTGA. V lost 4 bases, J lost 9 bases, and 16 bases lay in between.

This clonotype occurred a few times. This rearrangement joins TRBV4-2 to TRBJ2-1, with TRBD1 matching 11 bases. V was clipped by 3 bases and J by 12 bases; unmatched bases: 16. Germline lookup yields CDR1 LGHNA and CDR2 YNFKEQ. The CDR3 runs to 17 residues. The CDR3 here is CASSHRGQGVTGWGQFF. CDR3 nucleotides: TGTGCCAGCAGCCACCGGGGACAGGGGGTTACCGGGTGGGGGCAGTTCTTC.

The chain employs TRBV27 and TRBJ1-2; 9 bases line up with TRBD1. The germline CDR1 and CDR2 sequences are MNHEY and SMNVEV (reference sequence). The CDR3 contains 15 residues. With 2 bases clipped from V and 4 bases from J, the junction kept 5 bases outside the gene matches. The CDR3 sequence: CASSLPGQGFYGYTF. CDR3 nucleotides: TGTGCCAGCAGTTTACCGGGACAGGGTTTCTATGGCTACACCTTC.

The V gene is TRBV18, the J gene TRBJ2-1, with D hard to call. The CDR3 sequence is 14 residues long. Trimming pared 5 bases from V and 1 base from J, leaving 9 bases between. Looked up from germline, CDR1 is KGHSH and CDR2 is LQKENI. In nucleotides, the CDR3 is TGTGCCAGCTCATTTACCGAATCCTACAATGAGCAGTTCTTC. Translation: CASSFTESYNEQFF.

V and J are TRBV15 and TRBJ2-1, with 9 bases identical to TRBD2. CDR3 length equals 17 residues. The V gene's germline CDR1 is LNHNV and CDR2 YYDKDF (reference sequence). With 3 bases clipped from V and 7 bases from J, the junction kept 13 bases outside the gene matches. The CDR3 sequence: CATSRIYSGRVWNEQFF. DNA for the CDR3: TGTGCCACCAGCAGGATCTATAGCGGGAGAGTTTGGAATGAGCAGTTCTTC.

The rearrangement joins TRBV6-2 or TRBV6-3 to TRBJ2-7, with 12 bases that match TRBD2. Losses at the gene ends were 6 bases for V and 4 bases for J; bases not matched to a gene: 7. CDR1 is MNHEY and CDR2 is SVGEGT in the germline V gene. This CDR3 is built from 15 residues. The CDR3 region has the DNA TGTGCCAGCAGCCAACGCCTAGCGGGAGGGTACGAGCAGTACGTC. Its protein is CASSQRLAGGYEQYV.

This clonotype was seen repeatedly, ten times or more. The chain combines TRBV7-9 with TRBJ2-5; the D gene is possibly TRBD2 (6 bases). Per the germline V gene, CDR1 is SEHNR and CDR2 is FQNEAQ (reference sequence). This CDR3 region has 15 residues. V gave up 1 base and J gave up 4 bases, with 13 bases separating them. The CDR3 loop is CASSLVLGRGETQYF. As DNA, the CDR3 is TGTGCCAGCAGCTTAGTACTCGGGAGAGGAGAGACCCAGTACTTC.

This chain links TRBV4-1 with TRBJ1-1; D unresolved. The V end lost 3 bases, the J end lost 5 bases, and 22 bases lay between the germline ends. Germline CDR1 and CDR2: MGHRA and YSYEKL. CDR3 length: 17 residues. The CDR3 protein is CASSHSAKGPIRTEAFF. The CDR3 region has the DNA TGCGCCAGCAGCCATTCGGCGAAGGGCCCGATTCGGACTGAAGCTTTCTTT.

In its sample, this clonotype was seen a few times. This chain links TRBV4-1 with TRBJ2-1; D may be TRBD2 (5 bases). Germline lookup yields CDR1 MGHRA and CDR2 YSYEKL. This CDR3 contains 17 residues. With 1 base removed from V and 0 bases from J, the gap between germline ends came to 13 bases. The CDR3 nucleotides read TGCGCCAGCAGCCAAGGTGAGCGGTCCAGCTCCTACAATGAGCAGTTCTTC. Translation gives CASSQGERSSSYNEQFF.

In its sample, this clonotype was seen many times. This chain uses TRBV7-3 with TRBJ2-7, with 7 bases matching TRBD2. V trimming: 0 bases; J trimming: 0 bases; junction bases outside the gene matches: 2. CDR1 is SGHTA, CDR2 FQGTGA, per germline. The CDR3 length is 15 residues. Here the CDR3 DNA reads TGTGCCAGCAGCTTAACTAGCGGGCCCTCCTACGAGCAGTACTTC. Amino acids: CASSLTSGPSYEQYF.

This clonotype was observed at least ten times. This sequence joins TRBV7-8 and TRBJ1-5; D gene ambiguous. Germline V gives CDR1 SGHVS, CDR2 FQNEAQ. Trimming stripped 7 bases from V and 1 base from J, with 17 bases between. This CDR3 comprises 16 residues. Written as DNA, the CDR3 is TGTGCCAGCACGGGCCCACTCGGAGTCAGCAATCAGCCCCAGCATTTT. This codes for CASTGPLGVSNQPQHF.

This clonotype was seen a single time. Mismatch with germline at one junction end may stem from a read error. This chain joins TRBV27 and TRBJ1-5, with D tentatively TRBD1 (5 bases). Germline V gene data show CDR1 as MNHEY and CDR2 as SMNVEV (reference sequence). The CDR3 covers 13 residues. In DNA form, the CDR3 reads TGTGCCAGCAGTTTCGGGGGTACTCAGCCCCAGCGTTTT. This gives the protein CASSFGGTQPQRF.

This chain uses TRBV14 with TRBJ2-2, with D possibly being TRBD2 (5 bases). The CDR3 covers 17 residues. Germline CDR1 reads SGHDN; CDR2 reads FVKESK. The germline V and J ends were trimmed by 2 bases and 0 bases, with 13 bases remaining between them. CDR3 in DNA: TGTGCCAGCAGCCAATTAATTCCAGCGGCGAACACCGGGGAGCTGTTTTTT. It yields the protein CASSQLIPAANTGELFF.

This clonotype occurred a few times. The gene calls are TRBV7-8 and TRBJ2-1, with 8 bases aligning to TRBD2. The CDR3 covers 16 residues. Looked up from germline, CDR1 is SGHVS and CDR2 is FQNEAQ. J was trimmed by 6 bases and V by 5 bases; bases with no gene match: 12. The CDR3 nucleotides are TGTGCCAGCAGCAGTACCGGGACTAGGGGGGGCAATGAGCAGTTCTTC. It is translated as CASSSTGTRGGNEQFF.

V usage is TRBV9 and J usage is TRBJ1-5; D might be TRBD1 (6 bases). The CDR3 is made up of 16 amino acids. The V end was cut by 3 bases, the J end by 0 bases, with 13 bases between. Germline lookup yields CDR1 SGDLS and CDR2 YYNGEE. CDR3 coding DNA: TGTGCCAGCAGCGAGGGAGGGACATATAGCAATCAGCCCCAGCATTTT. It codes for CASSEGGTYSNQPQHF.

The V and J genes are TRBV6-2 or TRBV6-3 and TRBJ1-2; 7 bases agree with TRBD1. The germline V gene encodes CDR1 MNHEY and CDR2 SVGEGT. There are 15 residues in the CDR3. V lost 6 bases, J lost 4 bases, and 11 bases stayed unmatched. The CDR3 sequence: CASRQTGMAPYGYTF. CDR3 DNA: TGTGCCAGCAGACAGACAGGGATGGCTCCCTATGGCTACACCTTC.

V and J are TRBV19 and TRBJ2-7, with D possibly being TRBD1 or TRBD2 (5 bases each). The germline gives CDR1 LNHDA, CDR2 SQIVND (reference sequence). CDR3 length: 13 amino acids. The germline V and J ends were trimmed by 6 bases and 2 bases, with 11 bases remaining between them. In DNA, the CDR3 is TGTGCCAGTAGGGGACCCCAAGCCTACGAGCAGTACTTC. Its protein is CASRGPQAYEQYF.

In nucleotides, the CDR3 is TGTGCCAGCAGTCTTTACCGGGAGCCCTACGAGCAGTACTTC. This translates into CASSLYREPYEQYF. The chain recombines TRBV28 with TRBJ2-7; the D gene is possibly TRBD2 (6 bases). V was trimmed by 5 bases and J by 2 bases, leaving 13 bases between them. The CDR3 spans 14 residues. CDR1 is MDHEN and CDR2 is SYDVKM in the germline V gene.

This clonotype was counted only a few times. The rearrangement links TRBV6-1 to TRBJ2-2; possible D gene TRBD2, 6 bases. V lost 6 bases to trimming and J lost 6 bases, with 8 bases between them. In germline, CDR1 is MNHNS, CDR2 SASEGT. The CDR3 extends over 12 amino acids. Here the CDR3 DNA reads TGTGCCAGCAGGGACTACTCCGGGGAGCTGTTTTTT. Amino acid sequence: CASRDYSGELFF.

This clonotype was observed many times. CDR3 DNA: TGTGCCAGCAGCTTGACCCGAGCGATCAATGAGCAGTTCTTC. This translates into CASSLTRAINEQFF. This rearrangement joins TRBV7-2 to TRBJ2-1, with D uncertain. Germline lookup yields CDR1 SGHTA and CDR2 FQGNSA. Trimming shortened V by 3 bases and J by 6 bases, and 12 bases separated the two germline ends. There are 14 residues in the CDR3.

The V call is TRBV29-1, the J call TRBJ1-2; the match to TRBD1 covers 7 bases. The V gene end was trimmed by 7 bases and the J gene end by 4 bases; junction bases not matched to a gene: 6. The CDR3 spans 12 residues. Germline-derived CDR1 and CDR2 are SQVTM and ANQGSEA. The CDR3 DNA follows: TGCAGCGCTAGGGACAGCGGCTATGGCTACACCTTC. This gives the protein CSARDSGYGYTF.

The chain has TRBV5-6 and TRBJ2-7; 8 bases are a match to TRBD1. With 4 bases clipped from V and 4 bases from J, the junction kept 4 bases outside the gene matches. This CDR3 has 13 residues. Looked up from germline, CDR1 is SGHDT and CDR2 is YYEEEE. Here the CDR3 DNA reads TGTGCCAGCAGCGGCCGGGACAGGTACGAGCAGTACTTC. The encoded protein is CASSGRDRYEQYF.